This record covers a single T cell receptor beta chain. This entry belongs to a study of control samples from healthy donors and cancer patients. Clones were sequenced by immunoSEQ multiplex PCR, and TCRdb holds only the in-frame ones, with some missing. The sample lists 120,000 or so clones, 90% to 95% occurring once. V shed 4 bases and J shed 2 bases, with 8 bases lying between them. Germline V gene lookup returns CDR1 WSHSY and CDR2 SAAADI. The CDR3 totals 14 residues. This TCR was recovered from a man between 50 and 59 years old with head and neck cancer. Sequenced sample: PBMCs. The V and J genes are TRBV10-2 and TRBJ2-2; D gene ambiguous. The CDR3 DNA reads as TGCGCCAGCAGTGGGACGGAAAACACCGGGGAGCTGTTTTTT. It is translated as CASSGTENTGELFF.